The clone carrying this TCR beta chain appeared a single time. V gave up 10 bases and J gave up 6 bases; unmatched junction bases: 8. This CDR3 is built from 13 residues. The germline V gene encodes CDR1 WSHSY and CDR2 SAAADI. It was during active infection that Seattle patients were enrolled and then longitudinally followed. The sample comes from a study of blood T cell repertoires in COVID-19. In the study overall: From T cells, B-cell-depleted T cells, or PBMCs came the material, which was cDNA or gDNA.

Per the original data handling: Counts of nucleated cells, estimated from reference gene primer amplification, were obtained. Profiled with immunoSEQ multiplex PCR; TCRdb holds only in-frame clones, not every one. V, J and clone size derive from that table, while D and trimming were established from the DNA sequence. Here the sample spans about half a million clones, approximately 89% being singletons. The sample comprised peripheral blood. This sequence was found in a man between 18 and 35 years old with COVID-19, enrolled during active disease. The chain links TRBV10-2 to TRBJ2-1, with TRBD2 matching 8 bases. The CDR3 loop is CAITGGWANEQFF. CDR3 nucleotide sequence: TGCGCCATCACGGGAGGGTGGGCCAATGAGCAGTTCTTC.